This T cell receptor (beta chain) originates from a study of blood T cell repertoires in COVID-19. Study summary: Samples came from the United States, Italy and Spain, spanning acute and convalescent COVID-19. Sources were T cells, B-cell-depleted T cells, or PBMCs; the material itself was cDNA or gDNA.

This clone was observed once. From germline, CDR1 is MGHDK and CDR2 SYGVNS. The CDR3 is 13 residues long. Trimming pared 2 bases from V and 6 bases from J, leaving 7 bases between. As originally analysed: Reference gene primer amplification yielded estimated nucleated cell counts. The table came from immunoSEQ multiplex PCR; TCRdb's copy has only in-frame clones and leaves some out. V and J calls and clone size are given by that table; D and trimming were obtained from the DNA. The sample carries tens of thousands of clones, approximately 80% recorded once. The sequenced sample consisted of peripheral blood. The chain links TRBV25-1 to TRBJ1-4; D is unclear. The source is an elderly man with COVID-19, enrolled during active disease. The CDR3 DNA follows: TGTGCCAGCAGTGAACAGGCCTATGAAAAACTGTTTTTT. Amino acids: CASSEQAYEKLFF.